Each of the 22 T cell receptor beta chains below was sequenced from the same sample in a study of blood T cell repertoires in COVID-19. Data came from immunoSEQ multiplex PCR; TCRdb stores just in-frame clones and leaves some out. Of 40,000 to 50,000 clones listed, 89% are singletons. What was sequenced was peripheral blood. The receptors shown here come from a man in his fifties with active COVID-19.

This chain connects TRBV6-6 to TRBJ2-7, with D possibly matching TRBD1 (6 bases). V was trimmed by 6 bases and J by 6 bases, leaving 18 bases between them. Germline CDR1 MNHNY, CDR2 SVGAGI (reference sequence). The CDR3 contains 14 residues. The CDR3 loop reads CASSLDSPLSEQYF. The DNA of the CDR3 is TGTGCCAGCAGCTTGGACAGTCCCCTTTCCGAGCAGTACTTC.

The CDR3: CASAAGGLTYEQYF. CDR3 nucleotides: TGTGCCAGCGCGGCCGGGGGGTTAACCTACGAGCAGTACTTC. This sequence joins TRBV7-9 and TRBJ2-7; 7 nucleotides line up with TRBD2. This CDR3 is built from 14 residues. J lost 2 bases, V lost 8 bases, and 9 bases had no gene match. CDR1 is SEHNR, CDR2 FQNEAQ, per germline (reference sequence).

This CDR3 reads CASSLLYRQDSTDTQYF. The CDR3 DNA sequence: TGTGCCAGCAGTCTGTTATATCGACAGGATAGTACAGATACGCAGTATTTT. This chain uses TRBV28 with TRBJ2-3; D possibly corresponds to TRBD1 (6 bases). Germline V gene sequence: CDR1 MDHEN, CDR2 SYDVKM. The CDR3 sequence is 17 residues long. Between the trimmed V and J ends, which lost 5 bases and 3 bases, there was a span of 21 bases.

This clone occurred once. The J gene is TRBJ2-5, the V gene TRBV6-5; 7 bases are a match to TRBD2. The J call is in doubt because the DNA end fits TRBJ2-7 better. Germline CDR1 is MNHEY and CDR2 is SVGAGI. CDR3 size: 14 residues. The CDR3 spells CASRFGGSSYEQYF. The CDR3 region has the DNA TGTGCCAGCAGATTTGGCGGGAGTTCCTACGAGCAGTACTTC.

The V and J genes are TRBV5-1 and TRBJ1-4; TRBD1 matches at 7 bases. Germline CDR1 and CDR2: SGHRS and YFSETQ. CDR3 length: 14 amino acids. The V and J ends lost 3 bases and 8 bases, in that order; junction bases with no gene match: 7. The CDR3 DNA follows: TGCGCCAGCAGCTCAGACAGGGTGAGAGAAAAACTGTTTTTT. It translates to CASSSDRVREKLFF.

The J gene is TRBJ2-2, the V gene TRBV7-2; 14 bases map to TRBD2. Germline-derived CDR1 and CDR2 are SGHTA and FQGNSA. The CDR3 length is 17 residues. The V segment lost 5 bases and the J segment 7 bases; nucleotides outside the gene matches: 9. The CDR3 nucleotides read TGTGCCAGCAGCCCCCAACCCGGACTAGCGGGAGGCGGGGAGCTGTTTTTT. This gives the protein CASSPQPGLAGGGELFF.

The J gene is TRBJ2-1, the V gene TRBV4-2; 8 nucleotides match TRBD2. The V segment lost 0 bases and the J segment 2 bases; nucleotides outside the gene matches: 6. The CDR3 length is 17 residues. Germline V gene lookup returns CDR1 LGHNA and CDR2 YNFKEQ. CDR3 bases: TGTGCCAGCAGCCAAGATGGGCTAGCGGGCACCTACAATGAGCAGTTCTTC. This sequence encodes CASSQDGLAGTYNEQFF.

This rearrangement joins TRBV6-5 to TRBJ2-7; D not certain. CDR1 and CDR2 from the germline V gene are MNHEY and SVGAGI. This CDR3 comprises 12 residues. The V and J ends lost 7 bases and 3 bases respectively, with 10 bases between them. DNA for the CDR3: TGTGCCAGCAAATCCCCCGTCTACGAGCAGTACTTC. Its protein product is CASKSPVYEQYF.

The chain carries TRBV21-1 and TRBJ2-4; whether TRBD2, the table's D call, matches the DNA was not checked. TRBV21-1 is shown as a pseudogene. This CDR3 has 18 amino acids. This CDR3 is CASSKVVNYSLAKNIQYF. Here the CDR3 DNA reads TGTGCCAGCAGCAAAGTAGTGAATTATTCTCTAGCCAAAAACATTCAGTACTTC.

This clone was seen once. The rearrangement joins TRBV5-4 to TRBJ2-2; 9 positions agree with TRBD2. The length of the CDR3 is 16 residues. CDR1 is SGHNT and CDR2 is YYREEE in the germline V gene (reference sequence). The ends lost 4 bases at V and 6 bases at J; junction bases unmatched: 10. Written as DNA, the CDR3 is TGTGCCAGCAGCCCCACGGGCGGGAGGGCTCCCGGGGAGCTGTTTTTT. Protein product: CASSPTGGRAPGELFF.

The chain recombines TRBV7-2 with TRBJ2-5; 7 positions agree with TRBD2. The trim removed 2 bases at V and 1 base at J, leaving 16 bases unmatched. Germline V gene sequence: CDR1 SGHTA, CDR2 FQGNSA. There are 19 residues in the CDR3. The CDR3 protein is CASSLKPGRGRESQETQYF. The CDR3 region has the DNA TGTGCCAGCAGCTTAAAACCGGGGAGAGGGCGGGAGTCCCAAGAGACCCAGTACTTC.

This chain connects TRBV30 to TRBJ1-2; unclear D gene. CDR3 length equals 12 residues. Trimming cost V 6 bases and J 8 bases, with 16 bases left between them. The germline V gene encodes CDR1 GTSNPN and CDR2 SVGIG (reference sequence). The CDR3 sequence: CACKDFAGGYTF. In DNA form, the CDR3 reads TGTGCCTGTAAGGACTTCGCTGGGGGCTACACCTTC.

The chain combines TRBV15 with TRBJ2-2; perhaps TRBD1 as D (6 bases). CDR1 is LNHNV and CDR2 is YYDKDF in the germline V gene (reference sequence). The V end was cut by 1 base, the J end by 4 bases, with 10 bases between. There are 15 residues in the CDR3. This chain's CDR3 is CATSRVWGPTGELFF. DNA of the CDR3: TGTGCCACCAGCAGAGTCTGGGGGCCCACCGGGGAGCTGTTTTTT.

The V call is TRBV6-1, the J call TRBJ2-7; tentative D call: TRBD2 (5 bases). V gave up 0 bases and J gave up 1 base, with 10 bases separating them. In germline, CDR1 is MNHNS, CDR2 SASEGT. The CDR3 totals 15 residues. CDR3 sequence (DNA): TGTGCCAGCAGTGAAGCGGATAGCGAGTCCTACGAGCAGTACTTC. Translation gives CASSEADSESYEQYF.

The V and J genes are TRBV15 and TRBJ2-1; D not resolved. Germline CDR1 LNHNV, CDR2 YYDKDF (reference sequence). The CDR3 loop spans 16 amino acids. V gave up 0 bases and J gave up 6 bases, with 15 bases separating them. CDR3 bases: TGTGCCACCAGCAGAGAATTTTCGGGTTTGGGCAATGAGCAGTTCTTC. This translates into CATSREFSGLGNEQFF.

The rearrangement uses TRBV11-3 and TRBJ1-1; weak D call: TRBD1 (6 bases). Per germline, CDR1 SGHNT and CDR2 YENEEA. Trimming removed 1 base at V and 2 bases at J, with 8 bases between. The CDR3 totals 14 residues. In DNA, the CDR3 is TGTGCCAGCAGCTTAGGCAGGGGAAACACTGAAGCTTTCTTT. It encodes CASSLGRGNTEAFF.

The chain carries TRBV14 and TRBJ2-1, with 9 bases lining up with TRBD2. From germline, CDR1 is SGHDN and CDR2 FVKESK. V lost 0 bases to trimming and J lost 4 bases; unmatched junction nucleotides: 4. There are 16 residues in the CDR3. The CDR3 sequence is CASSQDWTSAYNEQFF. CDR3 sequence (DNA): TGTGCCAGCAGCCAAGACTGGACTAGCGCGTACAATGAGCAGTTCTTC.

The chain links TRBV5-1 to TRBJ2-1, with TRBD2 matching 13 bases. V trimming: 3 bases; J trimming: 9 bases; junction bases outside the gene matches: 6. There are 15 residues in the CDR3. Looked up from germline, CDR1 is SGHRS and CDR2 is YFSETQ. CDR3 in DNA: TGCGCCAGCAGCTCCGGGACTAGCGGGATTGGTGAGCAGTTCTTC. Encoded protein: CASSSGTSGIGEQFF.

The chain's CDR3 is CASTQGGAYEQYF. The DNA of the CDR3 is TGTGCCAGCACCCAGGGAGGGGCCTACGAGCAGTACTTC. The chain uses TRBV3-1 (or the pseudogene TRBV3-2) and TRBJ2-7; 7 bases are shared with TRBD2. Losses at the gene ends were 7 bases for V and 2 bases for J; bases not matched to a gene: 5. Germline-derived CDR1 and CDR2 are LGHDT and YNNKEL (reference sequence). This CDR3 spans 13 amino acids.

The chain uses TRBV10-3 and TRBJ2-7; tentative D call: TRBD2 (6 bases). The CDR3 extends over 15 amino acids. Trimming pared 1 base from V and 0 bases from J, leaving 10 bases between. Per germline, CDR1 ENHRY and CDR2 SYGVKD. The CDR3 DNA reads as TGTGCCATCAGTGAGTTGGCGGGGAGCTCCTACGAGCAGTACTTC. Translation: CAISELAGSSYEQYF.

The chain has TRBV5-4 and TRBJ2-2; 9 bases agree with TRBD2. The CDR3 extends over 16 amino acids. Trimming removed 0 bases from V and 6 bases from J; junction bases left unmatched: 6. Looked up from germline, CDR1 is SGHNT and CDR2 is YYREEE (reference sequence). The CDR3 is CASSLASGLAPGELFF. In nucleotides, the CDR3 is TGTGCCAGCAGCTTGGCTTCGGGACTAGCTCCCGGGGAGCTGTTTTTT.

The chain employs TRBV4-1 and TRBJ1-6; maybe TRBD1 (6 bases). CDR1 and CDR2 from the germline V gene are MGHRA and YSYEKL. The CDR3 loop spans 17 amino acids. V dropped 0 bases and J dropped 0 bases, with 9 bases sitting between them. CDR3: CASSQEWGPSYNSPLHF. CDR3 sequence (DNA): TGCGCCAGCAGCCAAGAGTGGGGGCCCTCCTATAATTCACCCCTCCACTTT.